A single sample is the source of the 7 T cell receptor beta chains below, sequenced in a study of human T cells and chemical hapten exposure. Indicated time point: patch test 3, about 24 weeks after DPC sensitization. Treatment meaning: therapeutic diphenylcyclopropenone sensitization with weekly scalp DPC. In TCRdb, the RACE reads were re-called with MiXCR into one record per CDR3 protein. The sample contains 80,000 to 100,000 distinct CDR3 sequences, approximately 11% of which appear only once. The source material was whole blood, sampled in connection with sensitization to the hapten diphenylcyclopropenone (DPC). The source of these receptors is a woman between 45 and 60 years old with alopecia areata. Some clones in this sample may be carry-over from other donors' samples.

This clonotype occurred a few times. This chain connects TRBV7-2 to TRBJ2-2; 7 bases match TRBD1. This CDR3 is 15 amino acids long. The V segment lost 5 bases and the J segment 1 base; nucleotides outside the gene matches: 4. Germline V gives CDR1 SGHTA, CDR2 FQGNSA. Here the CDR3 DNA reads TGTGCCAGCAGCCCGGGGACAGTGAACACCGGGGAGCTGTTTTTT. Translated: CASSPGTVNTGELFF. The full variable domain, its missing parts supplied by reference TRBV7-2 and TRBJ2-2, is GAGVSQSPSNKVTEKGKDVELRCDPISGHTALYWYRQSLGQGLEFLIYFQGNSAPDKSGLPSDRFSAERTGGSVSTLTIQRTQQEDSAVYLCASSPGTVNTGELFFGEGSRLTVL.

The chain uses TRBV5-4 and TRBJ2-7, with TRBD2 as a possible D gene (6 bases). The germline gives CDR1 SGHNT, CDR2 YYREEE (reference sequence). The V and J ends lost 3 bases and 5 bases respectively, with 21 bases between them. The CDR3 totals 16 residues. CDR3: CASSSSGLPSLNEQYF. CDR3 coding DNA: TGTGCCAGCAGCTCTTCGGGACTCCCGTCTCTAAACGAGCAGTACTTC.

This clonotype appeared many times. The junction and the germline gene differ at one end; a read error may be behind it. CDR3 in amino acids: CASSLGLAGDEQYF. DNA for the CDR3: TGTGCCAGCAGTTTGGGACTAGCGGGAGACGAGCAGTACTTC. The chain is built from TRBV5-5 and TRBJ2-7, with TRBD2 matching 14 bases. CDR1 is SGHKS, CDR2 YYEKEE, per germline (reference sequence). The CDR3 has 14 residues.

The V call is TRBV9, the J call TRBJ2-7, with D possibly matching TRBD2 (5 bases). The germline V and J ends were trimmed by 0 bases and 3 bases, with 16 bases remaining between them. CDR1 and CDR2 from the germline V gene are SGDLS and YYNGEE. The CDR3 runs to 16 residues. The CDR3 spells CASSVGVGGRFYEQYF. The DNA for the CDR3 is TGTGCCAGCAGCGTAGGGGTAGGAGGAAGGTTCTACGAGCAGTACTTC.

This clonotype was detected ten times or more. The chain couples TRBV12-3 or TRBV12-4 to TRBJ2-3; 10 bases are shared with TRBD2. V was pared by 5 bases and J by 0 bases, with 5 bases of the junction left unmatched. The CDR3 has 16 residues. The CDR3 sequence is CASSHRLAGSTDTQYF. As DNA, the CDR3 is TGTGCCAGCAGTCACCGACTAGCGGGCAGCACAGATACGCAGTATTTT.

V is TRBV11-3 and J is TRBJ2-3; D is tentatively TRBD1 or TRBD2 (6 bases each). Germline CDR1 reads SGHNT; CDR2 reads YENEEA. V was cut by 5 bases and J by 4 bases, with 10 bases left in between. The CDR3 is 13 amino acids. The CDR3 is CASSKGGADTQYF. CDR3 DNA: TGTGCCAGCAGCAAGGGGGGAGCAGATACGCAGTATTTT. The whole variable domain, remainder taken from reference TRBV11-3 and TRBJ2-3, is EAGVVQSPRYKIIEKKQPVAFWCNPISGHNTLYWYLQNLGQGPELLIRYENEEAVDDSQLPKDRFSAERLKGVDSTLKIQPAELGDSAVYLCASSKGGADTQYFGPGTRLTVL.

This chain joins TRBV7-2 and TRBJ2-3, with D tentatively TRBD2 (5 bases). The germline V gene encodes CDR1 SGHTA and CDR2 FQGNSA. The CDR3 length is 15 residues. V dropped 2 bases and J dropped 4 bases, with 13 bases sitting between them. CDR3 nucleotides: TGTGCCAGCAGCTTAAGAGTGGGAGATGCAGATACGCAGTATTTT. Translating gives CASSLRVGDADTQYF.